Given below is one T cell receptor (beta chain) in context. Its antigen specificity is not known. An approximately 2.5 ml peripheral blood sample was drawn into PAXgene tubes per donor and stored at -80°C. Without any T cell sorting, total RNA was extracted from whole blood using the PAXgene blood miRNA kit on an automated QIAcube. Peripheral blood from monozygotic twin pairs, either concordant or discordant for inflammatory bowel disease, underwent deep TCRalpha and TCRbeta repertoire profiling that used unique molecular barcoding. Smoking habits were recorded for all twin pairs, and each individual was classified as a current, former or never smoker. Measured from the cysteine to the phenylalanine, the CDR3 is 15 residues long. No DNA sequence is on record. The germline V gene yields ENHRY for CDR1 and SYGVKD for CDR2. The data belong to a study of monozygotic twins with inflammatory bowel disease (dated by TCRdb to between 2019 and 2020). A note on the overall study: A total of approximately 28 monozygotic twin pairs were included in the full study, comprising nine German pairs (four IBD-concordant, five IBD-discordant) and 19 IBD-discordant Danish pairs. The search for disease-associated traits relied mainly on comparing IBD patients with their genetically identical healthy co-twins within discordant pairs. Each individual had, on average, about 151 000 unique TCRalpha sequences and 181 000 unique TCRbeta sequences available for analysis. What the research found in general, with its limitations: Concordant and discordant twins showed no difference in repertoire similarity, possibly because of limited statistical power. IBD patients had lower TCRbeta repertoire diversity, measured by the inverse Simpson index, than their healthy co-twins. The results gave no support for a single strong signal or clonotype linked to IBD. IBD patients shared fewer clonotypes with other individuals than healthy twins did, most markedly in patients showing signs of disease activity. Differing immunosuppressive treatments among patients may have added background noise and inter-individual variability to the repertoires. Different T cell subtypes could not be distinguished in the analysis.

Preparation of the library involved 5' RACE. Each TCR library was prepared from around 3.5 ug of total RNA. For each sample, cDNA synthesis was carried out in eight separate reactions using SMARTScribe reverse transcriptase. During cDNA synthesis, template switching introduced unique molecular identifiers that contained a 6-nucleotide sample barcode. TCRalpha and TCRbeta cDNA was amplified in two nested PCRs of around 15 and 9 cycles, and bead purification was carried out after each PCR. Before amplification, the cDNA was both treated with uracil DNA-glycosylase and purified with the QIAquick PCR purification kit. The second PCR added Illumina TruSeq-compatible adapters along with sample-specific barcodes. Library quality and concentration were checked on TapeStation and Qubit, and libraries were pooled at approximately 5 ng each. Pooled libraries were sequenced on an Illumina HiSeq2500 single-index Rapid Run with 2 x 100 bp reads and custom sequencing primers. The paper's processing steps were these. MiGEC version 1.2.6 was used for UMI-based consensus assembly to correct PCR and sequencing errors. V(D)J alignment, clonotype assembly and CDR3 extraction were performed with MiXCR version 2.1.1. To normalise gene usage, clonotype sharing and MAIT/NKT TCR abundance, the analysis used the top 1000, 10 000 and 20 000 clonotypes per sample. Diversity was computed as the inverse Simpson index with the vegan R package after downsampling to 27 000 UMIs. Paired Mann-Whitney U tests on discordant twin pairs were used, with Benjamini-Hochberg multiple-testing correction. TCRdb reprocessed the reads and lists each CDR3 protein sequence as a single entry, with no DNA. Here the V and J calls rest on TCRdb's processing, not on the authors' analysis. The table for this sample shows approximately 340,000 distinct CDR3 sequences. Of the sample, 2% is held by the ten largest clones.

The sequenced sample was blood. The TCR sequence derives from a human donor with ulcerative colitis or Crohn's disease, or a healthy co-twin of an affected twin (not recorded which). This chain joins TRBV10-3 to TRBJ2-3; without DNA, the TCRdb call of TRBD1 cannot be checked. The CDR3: CAISALVGETDTQYF.